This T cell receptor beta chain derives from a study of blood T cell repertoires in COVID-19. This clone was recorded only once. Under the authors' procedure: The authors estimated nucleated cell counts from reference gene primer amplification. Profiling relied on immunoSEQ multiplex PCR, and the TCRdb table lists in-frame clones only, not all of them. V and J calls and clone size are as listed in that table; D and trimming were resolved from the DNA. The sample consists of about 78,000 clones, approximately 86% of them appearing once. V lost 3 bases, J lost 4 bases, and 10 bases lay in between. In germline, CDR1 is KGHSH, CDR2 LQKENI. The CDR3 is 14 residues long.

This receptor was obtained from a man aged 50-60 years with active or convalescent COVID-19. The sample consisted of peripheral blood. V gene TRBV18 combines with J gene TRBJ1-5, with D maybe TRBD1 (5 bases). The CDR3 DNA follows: TGTGCCAGCTCACCCGCAGGGTCAAATCAGCCCCAGCATTTT. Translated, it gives CASSPAGSNQPQHF.